This TCR beta chain was sequenced in a study of blood T cell repertoires in COVID-19. At the level of the study: Sites in the United States, Italy and Spain provided acute and convalescent COVID-19 samples.

The CDR3 runs 14 residues. The germline CDR1 and CDR2 sequences are SGHTA and FQGNSA. Trimming took 3 bases from V and 7 from J; bases not matched to a gene: 7. The sample holds a few counts of this clone. Profiled with immunoSEQ multiplex PCR; TCRdb holds only in-frame clones, not every one. The profile shows some 220,000 clones, 65% to 85% of them singletons. The chain recombines TRBV7-2 with TRBJ2-7, with 9 bases identical to TRBD1. The source of this sequence is a human donor in a cohort sampled during active COVID-19. Sequencing was done on a sample of peripheral blood. CDR3 residues: CASSLDRGIGEQYF. The CDR3 nucleotides read TGTGCCAGCAGCTTGGACAGGGGTATTGGAGAGCAGTACTTC.